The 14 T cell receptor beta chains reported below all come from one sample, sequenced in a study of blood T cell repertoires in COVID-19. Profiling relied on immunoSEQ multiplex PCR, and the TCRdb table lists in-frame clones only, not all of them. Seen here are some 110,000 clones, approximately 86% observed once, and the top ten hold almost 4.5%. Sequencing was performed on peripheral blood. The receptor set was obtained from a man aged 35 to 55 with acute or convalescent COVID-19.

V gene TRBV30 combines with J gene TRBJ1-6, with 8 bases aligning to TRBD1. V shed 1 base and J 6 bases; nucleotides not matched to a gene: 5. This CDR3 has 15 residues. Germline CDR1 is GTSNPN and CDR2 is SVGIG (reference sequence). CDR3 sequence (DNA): TGTGCCTGGAGTGGTGACAGGGGAGGTAATTCACCCCTCCACTTT. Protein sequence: CAWSGDRGGNSPLHF.

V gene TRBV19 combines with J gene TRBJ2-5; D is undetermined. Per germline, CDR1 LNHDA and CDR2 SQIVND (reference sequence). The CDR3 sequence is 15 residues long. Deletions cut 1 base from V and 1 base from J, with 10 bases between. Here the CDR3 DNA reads TGTGCCAGTAGTATAGGTCCACTCCCCCAAGAGACCCAGTACTTC. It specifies CASSIGPLPQETQYF.

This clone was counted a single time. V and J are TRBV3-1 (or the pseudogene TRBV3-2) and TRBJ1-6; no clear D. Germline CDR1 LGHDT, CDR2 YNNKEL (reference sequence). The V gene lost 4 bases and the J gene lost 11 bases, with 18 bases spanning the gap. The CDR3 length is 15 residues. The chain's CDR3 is CASSPHPSGRTPLHF. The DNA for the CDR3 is TGTGCCAGCAGCCCGCACCCCTCGGGGAGGACACCCCTCCACTTT.

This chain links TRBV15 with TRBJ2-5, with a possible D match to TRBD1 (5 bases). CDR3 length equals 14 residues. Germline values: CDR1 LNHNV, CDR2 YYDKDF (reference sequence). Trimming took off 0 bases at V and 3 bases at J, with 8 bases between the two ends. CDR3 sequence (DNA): TGTGCCACCAGCAGAGAGGGGCTTGAAGAGACCCAGTACTTC. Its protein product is CATSREGLEETQYF.

CDR3: CASSPGGTYEQYF. The DNA for the CDR3 is TGTGCCAGCAGTCCTGGCGGGACCTACGAGCAGTACTTC. The chain is built from TRBV3-1 (or the pseudogene TRBV3-2) and TRBJ2-7; D is perhaps TRBD2 (6 bases). Germline loops: CDR1 LGHDT, CDR2 YNNKEL (reference sequence). CDR3 length: 13 amino acids. The V gene lost 6 bases and the J gene lost 2 bases, with 11 bases spanning the gap.

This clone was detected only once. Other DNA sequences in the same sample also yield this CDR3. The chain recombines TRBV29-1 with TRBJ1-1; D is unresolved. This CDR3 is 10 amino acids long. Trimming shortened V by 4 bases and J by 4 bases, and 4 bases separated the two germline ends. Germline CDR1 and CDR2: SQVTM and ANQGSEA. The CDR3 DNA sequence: TGCAGCGTTGGCGGCACTGAAGCTTTCTTT. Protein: CSVGGTEAFF.

The CDR3 DNA is TGCGCCAGTTCTGGGACTAGGGACCGCTACAATGAGCAGTTCTTC. This codes for CASSGTRDRYNEQFF. V and J are TRBV10-1 and TRBJ2-1, with 8 nucleotides matching TRBD2. CDR1 and CDR2 (germline): WNHNN, SYGVQD (reference sequence). The CDR3 loop spans 15 amino acids. J gave up 3 bases and V 9 bases, and 10 bases lay outside the gene matches.

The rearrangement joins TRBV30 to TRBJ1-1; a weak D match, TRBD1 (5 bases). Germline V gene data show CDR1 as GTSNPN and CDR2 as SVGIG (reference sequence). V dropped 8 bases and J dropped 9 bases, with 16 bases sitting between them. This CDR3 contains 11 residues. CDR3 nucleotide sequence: TGTGCCCAGAAATGGGGGGGGAAAGCTTTCTTT. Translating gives CAQKWGGKAFF.

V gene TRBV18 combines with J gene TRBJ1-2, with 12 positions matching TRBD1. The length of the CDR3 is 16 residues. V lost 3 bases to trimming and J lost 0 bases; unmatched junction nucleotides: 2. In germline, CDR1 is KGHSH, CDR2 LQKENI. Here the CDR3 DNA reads TGTGCCAGCTCACCGGGGACAGGGGGCTCTAACTATGGCTACACCTTC. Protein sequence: CASSPGTGGSNYGYTF.

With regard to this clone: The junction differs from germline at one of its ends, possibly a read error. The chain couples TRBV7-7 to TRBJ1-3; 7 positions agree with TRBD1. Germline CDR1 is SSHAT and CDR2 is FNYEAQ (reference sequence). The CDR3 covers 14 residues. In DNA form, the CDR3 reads TGTGCTAGCAGATCAGACAGGGTTGGAAACACCATATATTTT. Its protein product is CASRSDRVGNTIYF.

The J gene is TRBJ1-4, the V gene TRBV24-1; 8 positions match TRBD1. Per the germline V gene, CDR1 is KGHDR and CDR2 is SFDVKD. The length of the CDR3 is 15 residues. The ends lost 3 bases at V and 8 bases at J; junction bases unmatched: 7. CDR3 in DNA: TGTGCCACCAGTGATGGTGGACAGGGAGAAGAAAAACTGTTTTTT. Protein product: CATSDGGQGEEKLFF.

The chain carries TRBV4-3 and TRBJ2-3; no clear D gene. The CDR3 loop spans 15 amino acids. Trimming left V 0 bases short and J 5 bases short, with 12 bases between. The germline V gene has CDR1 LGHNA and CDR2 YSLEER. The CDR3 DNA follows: TGCGCCAGCAGCCAAGATTATTCCCCCGTAGATACGCAGTATTTT. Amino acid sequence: CASSQDYSPVDTQYF.

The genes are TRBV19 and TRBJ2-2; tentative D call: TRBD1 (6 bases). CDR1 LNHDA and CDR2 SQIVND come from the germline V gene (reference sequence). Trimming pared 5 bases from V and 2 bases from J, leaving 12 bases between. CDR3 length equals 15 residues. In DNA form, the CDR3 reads TGTGCCAGTAGTCTGGGACACGGTAACACCGGGGAGCTGTTTTTT. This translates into CASSLGHGNTGELFF.

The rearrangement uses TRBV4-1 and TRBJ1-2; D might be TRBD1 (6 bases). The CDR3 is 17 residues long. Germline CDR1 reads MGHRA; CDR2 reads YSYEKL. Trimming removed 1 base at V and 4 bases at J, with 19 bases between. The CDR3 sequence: CASSQVNRDTNLYGYTF. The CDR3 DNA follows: TGCGCCAGCAGCCAAGTGAACCGGGACACCAACCTCTATGGCTACACCTTC.